This TCR beta chain is from a study of early T cells in non-severe SARS-CoV-2 infection. V lost 4 bases and J 7 bases, leaving 32 bases between the germline ends. There are 21 residues in the CDR3. Individual cDNA molecules received unique molecular identifiers. TCRdb re-called the 5' RACE reads through MiXCR, storing one row per CDR3 protein. The repertoire holds about 26,000 distinct CDR3 sequences, with around 4.4% as singletons. This clonotype was found many times. The V call is TRBV12-3 or TRBV12-4, the J call TRBJ1-6, with D hard to call. The TCR was taken from an adult who was a healthcare worker with PCR-confirmed SARS-CoV-2 infection or an uninfected control (not recorded which). The sequenced sample was whole blood. The CDR3: CASSSSTSSEVAFDFNSPLHF. CDR3 nucleotide sequence: TGTGCCAGCAGTTCCTCGACAAGTTCCGAAGTCGCGTTTGATTTCAATTCACCCCTCCACTTT.